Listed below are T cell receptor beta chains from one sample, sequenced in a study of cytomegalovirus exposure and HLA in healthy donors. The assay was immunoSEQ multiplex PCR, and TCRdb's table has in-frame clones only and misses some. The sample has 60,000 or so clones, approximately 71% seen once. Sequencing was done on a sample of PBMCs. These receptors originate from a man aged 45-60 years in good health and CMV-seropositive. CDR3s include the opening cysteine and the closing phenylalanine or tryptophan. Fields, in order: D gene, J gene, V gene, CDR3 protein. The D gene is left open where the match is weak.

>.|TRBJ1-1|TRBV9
CASSAGSGQNTEAFF
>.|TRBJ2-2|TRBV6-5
CASRDTGELFF
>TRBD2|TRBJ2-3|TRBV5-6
CASSLTSGGTDTQYF
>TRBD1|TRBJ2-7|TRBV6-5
CASSWSRGSYEQYF
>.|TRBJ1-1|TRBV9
CASSVEPGMNTEAFF
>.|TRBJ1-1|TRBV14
CASSLGGSLKMRAFF
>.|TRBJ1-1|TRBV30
CAWSRSVRGSEAFF
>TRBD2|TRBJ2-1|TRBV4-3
CASSQDKGLASNEQFF
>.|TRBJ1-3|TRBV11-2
CASSLQQGALGNTIYF
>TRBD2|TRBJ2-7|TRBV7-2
CASSLGLAWDEQYF
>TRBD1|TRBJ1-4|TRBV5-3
CARTQRTGSNEKLFF
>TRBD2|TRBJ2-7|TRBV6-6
CASSYLSGSYEQYF
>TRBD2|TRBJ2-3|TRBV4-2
CASSQGLAGSTDTQYF
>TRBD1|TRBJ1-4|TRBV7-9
CASSIRTGGAREKLFF
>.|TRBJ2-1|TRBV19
CASSSSSVKFF
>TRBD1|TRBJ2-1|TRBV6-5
CASSKTGGQYNEQFF
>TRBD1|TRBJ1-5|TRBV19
CASSLPRGPGNQPQHF
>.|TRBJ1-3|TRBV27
CASSLSYTTVSGNTIYF
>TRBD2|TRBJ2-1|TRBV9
CASSVRGGPYNEQFF
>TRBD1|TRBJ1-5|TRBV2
CASSEMRSGGDGQPQHF
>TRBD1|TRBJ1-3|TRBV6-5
CASSFGQGHTIYF
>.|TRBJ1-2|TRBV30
CAWRFQALAGGYTF
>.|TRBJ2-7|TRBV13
CASSLGGGQSYEQYF
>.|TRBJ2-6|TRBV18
CASSPPIRVTGANVLTF
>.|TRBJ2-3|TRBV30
CACQVLPPTDTQYF
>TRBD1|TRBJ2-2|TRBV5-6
CASSLEQGPNTGELFF
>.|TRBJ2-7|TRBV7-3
CASSLAGTRNEQYF
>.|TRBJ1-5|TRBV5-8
CASSWGDAPDQPQHF
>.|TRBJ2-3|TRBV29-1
CSASEGRTDTQYF
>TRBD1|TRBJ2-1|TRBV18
CASSPDRVSYNEQFF
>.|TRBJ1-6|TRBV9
CASSVGGDGYSPLHF
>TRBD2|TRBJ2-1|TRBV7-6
CASSRGLAGENEQFF
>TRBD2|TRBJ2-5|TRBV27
CASSPASGPQETQYF
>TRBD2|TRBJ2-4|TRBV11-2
CASSLDGTSGRLKTKNIQYF
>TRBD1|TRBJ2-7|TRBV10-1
CASSGGGRYEQYF
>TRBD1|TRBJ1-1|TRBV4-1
CASSQERRGLEAFF
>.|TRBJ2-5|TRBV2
CASSPRTQETQYF
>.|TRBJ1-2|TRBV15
CATSKWGPGGYGYTF
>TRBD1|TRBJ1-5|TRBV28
CASRYRQGSNQPQHF
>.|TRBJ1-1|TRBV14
CASSQDKGVYTEAFF
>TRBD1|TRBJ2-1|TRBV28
CASSSTGGAYNEQFF
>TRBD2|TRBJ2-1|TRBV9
CASSVGSGNRDTSSYNEQFF